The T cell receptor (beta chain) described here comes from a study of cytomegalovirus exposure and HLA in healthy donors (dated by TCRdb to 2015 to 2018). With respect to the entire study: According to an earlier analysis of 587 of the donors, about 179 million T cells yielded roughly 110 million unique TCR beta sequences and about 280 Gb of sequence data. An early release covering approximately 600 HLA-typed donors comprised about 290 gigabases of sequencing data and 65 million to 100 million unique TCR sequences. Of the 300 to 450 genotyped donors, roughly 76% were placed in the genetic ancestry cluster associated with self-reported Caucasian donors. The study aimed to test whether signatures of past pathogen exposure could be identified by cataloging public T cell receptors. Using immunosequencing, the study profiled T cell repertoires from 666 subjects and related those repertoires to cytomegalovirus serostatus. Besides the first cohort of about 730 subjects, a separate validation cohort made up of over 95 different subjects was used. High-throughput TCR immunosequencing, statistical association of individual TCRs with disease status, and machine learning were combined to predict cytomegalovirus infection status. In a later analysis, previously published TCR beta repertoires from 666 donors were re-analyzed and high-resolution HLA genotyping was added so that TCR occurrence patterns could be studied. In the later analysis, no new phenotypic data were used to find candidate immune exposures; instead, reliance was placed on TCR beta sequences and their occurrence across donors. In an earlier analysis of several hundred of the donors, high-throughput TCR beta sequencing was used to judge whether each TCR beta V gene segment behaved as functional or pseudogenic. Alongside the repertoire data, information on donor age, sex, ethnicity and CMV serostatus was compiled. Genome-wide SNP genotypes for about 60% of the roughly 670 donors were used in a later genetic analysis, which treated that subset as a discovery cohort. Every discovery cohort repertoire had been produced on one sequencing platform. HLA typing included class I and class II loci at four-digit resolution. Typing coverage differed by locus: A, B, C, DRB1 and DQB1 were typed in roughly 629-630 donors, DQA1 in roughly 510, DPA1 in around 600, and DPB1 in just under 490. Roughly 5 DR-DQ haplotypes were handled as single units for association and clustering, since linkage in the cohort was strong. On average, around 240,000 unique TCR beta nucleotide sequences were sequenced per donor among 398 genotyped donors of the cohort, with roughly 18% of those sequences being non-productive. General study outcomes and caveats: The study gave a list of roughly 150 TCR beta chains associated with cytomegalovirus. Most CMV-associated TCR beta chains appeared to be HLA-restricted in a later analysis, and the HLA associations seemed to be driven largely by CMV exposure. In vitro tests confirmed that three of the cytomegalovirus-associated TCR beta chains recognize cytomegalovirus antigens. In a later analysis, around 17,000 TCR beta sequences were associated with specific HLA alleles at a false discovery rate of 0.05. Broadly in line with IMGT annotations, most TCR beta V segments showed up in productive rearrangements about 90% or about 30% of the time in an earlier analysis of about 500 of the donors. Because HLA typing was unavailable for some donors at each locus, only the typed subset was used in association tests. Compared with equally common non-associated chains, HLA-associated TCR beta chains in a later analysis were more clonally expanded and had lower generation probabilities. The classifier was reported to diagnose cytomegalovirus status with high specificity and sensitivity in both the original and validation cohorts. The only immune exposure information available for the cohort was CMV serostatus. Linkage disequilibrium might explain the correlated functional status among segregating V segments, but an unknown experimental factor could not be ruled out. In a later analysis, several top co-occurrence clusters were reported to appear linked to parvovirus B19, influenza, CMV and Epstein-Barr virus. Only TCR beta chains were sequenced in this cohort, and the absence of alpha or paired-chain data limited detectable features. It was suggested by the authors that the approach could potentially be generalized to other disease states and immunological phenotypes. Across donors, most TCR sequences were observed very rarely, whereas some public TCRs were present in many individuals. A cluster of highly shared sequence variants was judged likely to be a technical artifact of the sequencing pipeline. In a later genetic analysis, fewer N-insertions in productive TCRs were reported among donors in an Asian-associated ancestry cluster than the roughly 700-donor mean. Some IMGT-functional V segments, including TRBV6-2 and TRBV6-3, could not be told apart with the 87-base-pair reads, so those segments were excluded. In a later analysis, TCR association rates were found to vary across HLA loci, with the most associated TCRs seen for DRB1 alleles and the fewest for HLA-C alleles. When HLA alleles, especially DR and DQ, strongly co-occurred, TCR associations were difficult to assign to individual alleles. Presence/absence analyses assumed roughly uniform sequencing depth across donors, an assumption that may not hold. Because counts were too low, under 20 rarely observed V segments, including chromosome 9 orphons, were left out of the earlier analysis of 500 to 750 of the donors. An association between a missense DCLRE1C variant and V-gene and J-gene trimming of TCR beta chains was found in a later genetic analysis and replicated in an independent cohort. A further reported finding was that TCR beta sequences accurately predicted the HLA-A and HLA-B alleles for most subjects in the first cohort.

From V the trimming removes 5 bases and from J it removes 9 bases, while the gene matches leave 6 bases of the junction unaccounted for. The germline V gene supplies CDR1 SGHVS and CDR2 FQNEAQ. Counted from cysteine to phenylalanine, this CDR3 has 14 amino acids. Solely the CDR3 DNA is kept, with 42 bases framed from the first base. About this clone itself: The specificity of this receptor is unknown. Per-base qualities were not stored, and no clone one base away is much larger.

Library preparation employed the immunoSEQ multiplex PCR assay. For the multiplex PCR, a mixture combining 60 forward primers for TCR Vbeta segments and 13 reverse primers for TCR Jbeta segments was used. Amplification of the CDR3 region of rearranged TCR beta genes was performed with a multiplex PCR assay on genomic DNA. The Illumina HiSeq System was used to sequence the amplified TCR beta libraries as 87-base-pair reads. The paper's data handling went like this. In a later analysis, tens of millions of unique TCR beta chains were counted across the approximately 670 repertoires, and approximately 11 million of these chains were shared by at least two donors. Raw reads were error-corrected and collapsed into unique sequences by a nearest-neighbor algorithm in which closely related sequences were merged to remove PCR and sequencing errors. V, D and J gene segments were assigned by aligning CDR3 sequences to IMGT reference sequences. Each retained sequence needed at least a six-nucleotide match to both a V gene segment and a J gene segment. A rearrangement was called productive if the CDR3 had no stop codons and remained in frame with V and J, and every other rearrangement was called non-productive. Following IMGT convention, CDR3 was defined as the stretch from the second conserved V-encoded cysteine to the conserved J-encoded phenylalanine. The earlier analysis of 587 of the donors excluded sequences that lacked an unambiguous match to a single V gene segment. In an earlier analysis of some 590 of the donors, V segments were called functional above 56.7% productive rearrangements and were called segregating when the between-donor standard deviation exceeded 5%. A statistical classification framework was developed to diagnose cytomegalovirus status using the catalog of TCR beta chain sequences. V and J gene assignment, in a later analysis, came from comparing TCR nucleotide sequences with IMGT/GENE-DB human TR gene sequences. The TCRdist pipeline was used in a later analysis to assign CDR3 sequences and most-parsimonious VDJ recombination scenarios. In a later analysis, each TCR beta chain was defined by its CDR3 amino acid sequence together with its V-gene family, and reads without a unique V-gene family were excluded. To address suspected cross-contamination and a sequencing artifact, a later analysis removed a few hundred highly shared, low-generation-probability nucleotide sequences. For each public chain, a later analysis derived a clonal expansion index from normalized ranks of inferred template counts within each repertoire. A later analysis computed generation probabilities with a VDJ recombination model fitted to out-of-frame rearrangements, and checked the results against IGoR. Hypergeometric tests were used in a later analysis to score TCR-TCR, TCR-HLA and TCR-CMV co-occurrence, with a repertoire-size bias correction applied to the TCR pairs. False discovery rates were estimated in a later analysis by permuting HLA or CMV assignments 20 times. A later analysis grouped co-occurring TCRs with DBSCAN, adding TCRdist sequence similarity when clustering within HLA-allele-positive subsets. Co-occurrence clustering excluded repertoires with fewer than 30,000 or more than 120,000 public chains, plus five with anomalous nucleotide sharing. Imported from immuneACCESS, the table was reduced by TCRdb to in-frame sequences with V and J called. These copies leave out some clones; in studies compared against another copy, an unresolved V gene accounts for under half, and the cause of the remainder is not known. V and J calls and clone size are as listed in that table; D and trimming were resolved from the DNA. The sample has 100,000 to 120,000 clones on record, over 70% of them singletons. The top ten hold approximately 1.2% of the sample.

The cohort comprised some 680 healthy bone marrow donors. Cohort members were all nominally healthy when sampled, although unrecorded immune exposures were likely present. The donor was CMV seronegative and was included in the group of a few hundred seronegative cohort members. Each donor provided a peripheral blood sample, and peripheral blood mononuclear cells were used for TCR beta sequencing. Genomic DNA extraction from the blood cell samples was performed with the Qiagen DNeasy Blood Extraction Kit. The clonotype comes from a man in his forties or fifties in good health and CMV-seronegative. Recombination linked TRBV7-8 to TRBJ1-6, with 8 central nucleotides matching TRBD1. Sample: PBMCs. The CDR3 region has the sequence CASSPTGGVSPLHF. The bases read TGTGCCAGCAGCCCCACAGGGGGGGTTTCACCCCTCCACTTT.